This T cell receptor beta chain emerged from a study of OX40 agonist ivuxolimab in advanced cancers. Study-level background: Patients treated during dose escalation were battling hepatocellular carcinoma, melanoma, renal cell or head and neck cancer. Study results and limitations: Average numbers of expanded clones were greater in CD8+ T cells than in CD4+.

The data were produced by immunoSEQ multiplex PCR, yet TCRdb's version contains in-frame clones alone and is incomplete. The profile shows 65,000 to 90,000 clones, 91% of them singletons. Deletions cut 5 bases from V and 3 bases from J, with 13 bases between. Germline CDR1 reads SGHTA; CDR2 reads FQGNSA. The CDR3 loop spans 14 amino acids. This clone was picked up one time. Antigen unknown. The J gene is TRBJ1-1, the V gene TRBV7-2, with D perhaps matching TRBD1 (6 bases). Sequences were derived from CD4+ or CD8+ T cells sorted from blood, sampled in a trial of the OX40 agonist ivuxolimab. The TCR originated in an adult with an advanced solid tumor such as melanoma, head and neck, liver or kidney cancer. CDR3 in amino acids: CASSAQGRDTEAFF. The CDR3 DNA reads as TGTGCCAGCAGCGCACAGGGTCGGGACACTGAAGCTTTCTTT. The whole variable domain, remainder taken from reference TRBV7-2 and TRBJ1-1, is GAGVSQSPSNKVTEKGKDVELRCDPISGHTALYWYRQSLGQGLEFLIYFQGNSAPDKSGLPSDRFSAERTGGSVSTLTIQRTQQEDSAVYLCASSAQGRDTEAFFGQGTRLTVV.